This T cell receptor (beta chain) appears in the sequencing data of a study of T cell repertoires in cytomegalovirus infection. Study-level information: In public TCR beta signatures, there were indications of both CMV infection and matching HLA type. General observations from the study: HLA-C-restricted CMV-specific TCR beta clonotypes prevailed in the ex vivo response.

Ten or more counts support this clonotype. The antigen is undetermined. At one boundary the junction diverges from the germline segment, which might be a read error. TCRdb recomputed calls from the reads with MiXCR, one row per CDR3 protein. The data contain 90,000 to 130,000 distinct CDR3 sequences, over 9.5% of them singletons. Per germline, CDR1 SGHTA and CDR2 FQGNSA. The CDR3 loop spans 12 amino acids. The sequence derives from a human donor in good health (CMV status not recorded). Some clones in this sample may be carry-over from other donors' samples. Material for sequencing was PBMCs, sequenced either directly or after in vitro stimulation (not recorded which). V usage is TRBV7-2 and J usage is TRBJ2-1; maybe TRBD2 (6 bases). CDR3 sequence: CASSLSSRAGIF. In DNA, the CDR3 is TGTGCCAGCAGCTTAAGTAGCAGGGCGGGGATCTTC.